The next 30 T cell receptor beta chains were all read from a single sample in a study of cytomegalovirus exposure and HLA in healthy donors (TCRdb year 2017). The receptor library was made with the immunoSEQ multiplex PCR assay. For the multiplex PCR, a mixture combining 60 forward primers for TCR Vbeta segments and 13 reverse primers for TCR Jbeta segments was used. Sourced from immuneACCESS, this table was stored by TCRdb with only in-frame sequences that have V and J called. A share of the clones is absent; for the studies checked, an unresolved V gene accounts for under half, and the remainder has no known explanation. Across this sample there are around 250,000 clones, with around nine tenths seen only once. In total, the top ten clones hold about 1.8% of the sample. Specimen: PBMCs. Receptor source: a girl aged 2 to 10 in good health and CMV-seronegative.

This clone was found once. The V and J genes are TRBV5-1 and TRBJ2-1, with TRBD2 as a possible D gene (6 bases). From germline, CDR1 is SGHRS and CDR2 YFSETQ. The CDR3 covers 13 residues. Trimming left V 5 bases short and J 8 bases short, with 14 bases between. The CDR3 coding sequence is TGCGCCAGCAGTCCTGGCCCGGGGGATGAGCAGTTCTTC. Its protein product is CASSPGPGDEQFF.

On this clone: The same CDR3 arises from other DNA sequences in this sample as well. This chain uses TRBV5-1 with TRBJ2-3, with D perhaps matching TRBD2 (6 bases). The length of the CDR3 is 13 residues. Trimming took off 4 bases at V and 2 bases at J, with 8 bases between the two ends. Germline assignment: CDR1 SGHRS and CDR2 YFSETQ. CDR3 in DNA: TGCGCCAGCAGCCGGGGGTCCACAGATACGCAGTATTTT. It translates to CASSRGSTDTQYF.

The rearrangement uses TRBV11-2 and TRBJ1-1, with TRBD1 matching 8 bases. Germline CDR1 is SGHAT and CDR2 is FQNNGV. The V segment lost 4 bases and the J segment 10 bases; nucleotides outside the gene matches: 8. The CDR3 is 13 amino acids. The CDR3 protein is CASSWAGGSAAFF. The CDR3 DNA is TGTGCCAGCAGCTGGGCAGGGGGCTCCGCAGCTTTCTTT.

The V call is TRBV19, the J call TRBJ1-6; TRBD1 is a possible D gene (6 bases). Germline CDR1 LNHDA, CDR2 SQIVND (reference sequence). The CDR3 length is 15 residues. The V end lost 8 bases, the J end lost 0 bases, and 11 bases lay between the germline ends. CDR3 sequence reads: CASGGRSSYNSPLHF. Here the CDR3 DNA reads TGTGCCAGTGGGGGCAGGTCCTCCTATAATTCACCCCTCCACTTT.

The V call is TRBV6-4, the J call TRBJ2-1, with 11 positions matching TRBD2. This CDR3 is built from 14 residues. V was clipped by 2 bases and J by 7 bases; unmatched bases: 1. Germline values: CDR1 MRHNA, CDR2 SNTAGT. In DNA, the CDR3 is TGTGCCAGCAGTGACACTAGCGGGGGAAATGAGCAGTTCTTC. It specifies CASSDTSGGNEQFF.

As to this clone: At one end the junction does not follow the germline gene, possibly because of a read error. V usage is TRBV27 and J usage is TRBJ1-1; tentatively, D is TRBD1 (6 bases). This CDR3 is 13 amino acids long. CDR1 is MNHEY, CDR2 SMNVEV, per germline (reference sequence). As DNA, the CDR3 is TGTGCCAGCAGACGACAGAGGGACACTAAAGCTTTCTTT. Amino acid sequence: CASRRQRDTKAFF.

The chain recombines TRBV5-8 with TRBJ2-1; D is undetermined. CDR1 is SGHTS and CDR2 is YDEGEE in the germline V gene. This CDR3 is 13 amino acids long. V was clipped by 1 base and J by 4 bases, with 6 bases between them. CDR3 amino acids: CASSLPRYNEQFF. The CDR3 coding sequence is TGTGCCAGCAGCTTGCCCAGGTACAATGAGCAGTTCTTC.

The genes are TRBV6-1 and TRBJ1-6; D remains ambiguous. Trimming cost V 6 bases and J 4 bases, with 13 bases left between them. The CDR3 has 15 amino acids. Germline V gene sequence: CDR1 MNHNS, CDR2 SASEGT. The CDR3 nucleotides read TGTGCCAGCAGCCCGGAGGCTCTATATAATTCACCCCTCCACTTT. It translates to CASSPEALYNSPLHF.

The rearrangement links TRBV5-6 to TRBJ2-7; 7 bases align to TRBD1. Trimming took 5 bases from V and 7 from J; bases not matched to a gene: 9. The CDR3 runs to 13 residues. Germline V lookup: CDR1 SGHDT, CDR2 YYEEEE. The CDR3 sequence: CASRPRGQGEQYF. The CDR3 DNA sequence: TGTGCCAGCAGACCGAGGGGGCAGGGGGAGCAGTACTTC.

The chain couples TRBV6-1 to TRBJ1-1, with 9 bases lining up with TRBD1. The CDR3 is 15 amino acids. CDR1 MNHNS and CDR2 SASEGT come from the germline V gene. The V and J ends lost 5 bases and 2 bases, in that order; junction bases with no gene match: 6. DNA of the CDR3: TGTGCCAGCAGTATCTCGACAGGGGGAAACACTGAAGCTTTCTTT. Its protein product is CASSISTGGNTEAFF.

DNA for the CDR3: TGCAGCGTCCTTACGGACAGGGGCAGGTACGAGCAGTACTTC. It codes for CSVLTDRGRYEQYF. The chain links TRBV29-1 to TRBJ2-7; 9 positions agree with TRBD1. The germline gives CDR1 SQVTM, CDR2 ANQGSEA. V lost 6 bases to trimming and J lost 4 bases; unmatched junction nucleotides: 10. The length of the CDR3 is 14 residues.

V and J are TRBV15 and TRBJ2-7, with 8 bases that match TRBD1. Germline V gives CDR1 LNHNV, CDR2 YYDKDF (reference sequence). J lost 1 base, V lost 2 bases, and 4 bases had no gene match. This CDR3 spans 15 amino acids. CDR3 coding DNA: TGTGCCACCAGCAGACCGGGACAGGAATCCTACGAGCAGTACTTC. Translated: CATSRPGQESYEQYF.

The chain has TRBV11-2 and TRBJ1-1; TRBD1 agrees at 7 bases. With 6 bases clipped from V and 0 bases from J, the junction kept 10 bases outside the gene matches. CDR3 length equals 16 residues. Germline values: CDR1 SGHAT, CDR2 FQNNGV. CDR3 bases: TGTGCCAGCAGGACTGGGACAGCTTTCATGAACACTGAAGCTTTCTTT. It is translated as CASRTGTAFMNTEAFF.

The chain combines TRBV18 with TRBJ2-7, with TRBD2 as a possible D gene (6 bases). CDR1 is KGHSH and CDR2 is LQKENI in the germline V gene. There are 14 residues in the CDR3. The V and J ends lost 0 bases and 4 bases respectively, with 10 bases between them. The CDR3 region is CASSPPEGTYEQYF. CDR3 DNA sequence: TGTGCCAGCTCACCACCGGAAGGGACTTACGAGCAGTACTTC. The entire variable domain, with the rest obtained from reference TRBV18 and TRBJ2-7, is as follows: NAGVMQNPRHLVRRRGQEARLRCSPMKGHSHVYWYRQLPEEGLKFMVYLQKENIIDESGMPKERFSAEFPKEGPSILRIQQVVRGDSAAYFCASSPPEGTYEQYFGPGTRLTVT.

V and J are TRBV5-6 and TRBJ2-1, with 9 positions matching TRBD2. V lost 0 bases and J lost 5; bases outside the gene matches: 9. Germline V gives CDR1 SGHDT, CDR2 YYEEEE. The CDR3 is 17 amino acids. Here the CDR3 DNA reads TGTGCCAGCAGCTTGGTCCGGGCGGGAGGGGATAACAATGAGCAGTTCTTC. Translation gives CASSLVRAGGDNNEQFF.

The gene calls are TRBV19 and TRBJ2-1; D is ambiguous. CDR3 length: 15 amino acids. V lost 5 bases and J lost 0, with 11 bases in between. The germline V gene has CDR1 LNHDA and CDR2 SQIVND (reference sequence). CDR3 DNA sequence: TGTGCCAGTAGTCCTTGGGCTTACTCCTACAATGAGCAGTTCTTC. The encoded protein is CASSPWAYSYNEQFF.

As to this clone: One end of the junction fails to match germline, which may point to a read error. Other nucleotide sequences from this sample produce the same CDR3. The chain links TRBV29-1 to TRBJ2-7; 12 nucleotides align to TRBD2. Germline V lookup: CDR1 SQVTM, CDR2 ANQGSEA. There are 18 residues in the CDR3. The CDR3 DNA follows: TGTAGCGTTGACGTAACAGATCCTAGACTAGCGGGAGTTTACGAGCAGTACTTC. Its translation is CSVDVTDPRLAGVYEQYF.

The chain joins TRBV6-6 to TRBJ2-5; 8 bases fit TRBD1. The end of the DNA aligns better with TRBJ2-7, so the J call may be wrong. The germline gives CDR1 MNHNY, CDR2 SVGAGI (reference sequence). The CDR3 is 13 residues long. The CDR3 sequence: CASSYTGGYEQYF. In DNA form, the CDR3 reads TGTGCCAGCAGTTACACAGGGGGCTACGAGCAGTACTTC.

The chain recombines TRBV11-2 with TRBJ2-7, with TRBD1 identical over 7 bases. CDR3 length: 15 residues. V gave up 1 base and J gave up 0 bases; unmatched junction bases: 3. Germline loops: CDR1 SGHAT, CDR2 FQNNGV. The CDR3 loop is CASSLGDSSSYEQYF. DNA of the CDR3: TGTGCCAGCAGCTTAGGGGACAGCAGCTCCTACGAGCAGTACTTC.

J is TRBJ2-7 and V is TRBV21-1; the table's D gene call, TRBD2, was not cross checked with the DNA. TRBV21-1 is marked as a pseudogene. This CDR3 has 19 residues. CDR3 protein: CASSRGTPGTSGLTYEQYF. The CDR3 DNA reads TGTGCCAGCAGTAGAGGGACACCCGGGACTAGCGGTCTTACCTACGAGCAGTACTTC.

The chain uses TRBV7-9 and TRBJ2-7, with D possibly being TRBD2 (5 bases). Germline V gene sequence: CDR1 SEHNR, CDR2 FQNEAQ (reference sequence). The ends were cut back, 2 bases at V and 5 bases at J, with 10 bases in the middle. There are 13 residues in the CDR3. The CDR3 here is CASSLPGFDEQYF. The CDR3 DNA sequence: TGTGCCAGCAGCTTACCGGGATTTGACGAGCAGTACTTC.

As for this clone: Other DNA sequences in the same sample also yield this CDR3. The V gene is TRBV27, the J gene TRBJ1-2; maybe TRBD1 (5 bases). The V end was cut by 2 bases, the J end by 4 bases, with 8 bases between. The CDR3 sequence is 13 residues long. The germline gives CDR1 MNHEY, CDR2 SMNVEV (reference sequence). The CDR3 loop is CASSLRGGYGYTF. CDR3 nucleotide sequence: TGTGCCAGCAGTTTACGGGGGGGCTATGGCTACACCTTC.

The chain has TRBV29-1 and TRBJ2-1, with 15 bases that match TRBD2. This CDR3 has 16 amino acids. Germline values: CDR1 SQVTM, CDR2 ANQGSEA. The V gene end was trimmed by 7 bases and the J gene end by 9 bases; junction bases not matched to a gene: 13. CDR3 amino acids: CSAPGLAGGIGSEQFF. CDR3 DNA: TGCAGCGCCCCAGGACTAGCGGGAGGGATAGGTAGTGAGCAGTTCTTC.

The chain employs TRBV19 and TRBJ2-1; 14 positions match TRBD2. The CDR3 is 20 residues long. The J segment lost 4 bases and the V segment lost 2 bases, leaving 13 bases of the junction unmatched. The germline V gene encodes CDR1 LNHDA and CDR2 SQIVND (reference sequence). Here the CDR3 DNA reads TGTGCCAGTAGTATAACCGGGACTAGCGGGAGTTGGGTAAAGTACAATGAGCAGTTCTTC. Amino acid sequence: CASSITGTSGSWVKYNEQFF. Complete variable domain (other parts from reference TRBV19 and TRBJ2-1): DGGITQSPKYLFRKEGQNVTLSCEQNLNHDAMYWYRQDPGQGLRLIYYSQIVNDFQKGDIAEGYSVSREKKESFPLTVTSAQKNPTAFYLCASSITGTSGSWVKYNEQFFGPGTRLTVL.

This clone was seen once. This sequence joins TRBV5-1 and TRBJ1-6, with 7 bases matching TRBD1. This CDR3 has 17 residues. V shed 2 bases, J shed 5 bases, and the junction held 10 bases outside the gene matches. Germline lookup yields CDR1 SGHRS and CDR2 YFSETQ. The CDR3 region has the DNA TGCGCCAGCAGCTTCGACAGGGCGGGGCGGGATAATTCACCCCTCCACTTT. Its protein product is CASSFDRAGRDNSPLHF.

The chain recombines TRBV30 with TRBJ1-1, with 9 bases fitting TRBD1. J lost 7 bases, V lost 5 bases, and 8 bases had no gene match. Germline V gene lookup returns CDR1 GTSNPN and CDR2 SVGIG (reference sequence). The CDR3 is made up of 13 amino acids. CDR3 nucleotide sequence: TGTGCCTGGGGGACGACAGGGGGATTTGAAGCTTTCTTT. Translating it yields CAWGTTGGFEAFF.

A few counts support this clone. At the DNA level, this CDR3 is encoded by other sequences in the same sample as well. The chain recombines TRBV5-6 with TRBJ2-7; 7 nucleotides align to TRBD2. The junction had 0 bases not matched to a gene; V was cut back by 0 bases and J by 0 bases. The CDR3 runs 14 residues. Germline V gene data show CDR1 as SGHDT and CDR2 as YYEEEE. The CDR3 DNA reads TGTGCCAGCAGCTTGGGCGGGAGCTCCTACGAGCAGTACTTC. Translated: CASSLGGSSYEQYF.

There are a few counts of this clone. The V call is TRBV27, the J call TRBJ2-7; 7 nucleotides line up with TRBD1. Germline values: CDR1 MNHEY, CDR2 SMNVEV (reference sequence). The CDR3 runs 14 residues. Trimming at V came to 4 bases and at J to 3 bases, leaving 6 bases not matched to a gene. Here the CDR3 reads CASSYTGVGYEQYF. As DNA, the CDR3 is TGTGCCAGCAGTTACACAGGGGTGGGCTACGAGCAGTACTTC.

This chain joins TRBV7-9 and TRBJ1-4; a weak D match, TRBD1 (5 bases). The V end lost 1 base, the J end lost 7 bases, and 16 bases lay between the germline ends. The CDR3 extends over 16 amino acids. CDR1 is SEHNR and CDR2 is FQNEAQ in the germline V gene (reference sequence). CDR3 in amino acids: CASSLVGEGRGEKLFF. CDR3 sequence (DNA): TGTGCCAGCAGCTTAGTGGGGGAGGGGCGCGGTGAAAAACTGTTTTTT.

The chain recombines TRBV11-2 with TRBJ1-3; possibly TRBD1 for D (6 bases). This CDR3 contains 16 residues. The germline CDR1 and CDR2 sequences are SGHAT and FQNNGV. The V and J ends lost 1 base and 2 bases respectively, with 12 bases between them. CDR3 region: CASSLVGGAPGNTIYF. The CDR3 DNA reads as TGTGCCAGCAGCTTAGTGGGGGGGGCGCCTGGAAACACCATATATTTT.